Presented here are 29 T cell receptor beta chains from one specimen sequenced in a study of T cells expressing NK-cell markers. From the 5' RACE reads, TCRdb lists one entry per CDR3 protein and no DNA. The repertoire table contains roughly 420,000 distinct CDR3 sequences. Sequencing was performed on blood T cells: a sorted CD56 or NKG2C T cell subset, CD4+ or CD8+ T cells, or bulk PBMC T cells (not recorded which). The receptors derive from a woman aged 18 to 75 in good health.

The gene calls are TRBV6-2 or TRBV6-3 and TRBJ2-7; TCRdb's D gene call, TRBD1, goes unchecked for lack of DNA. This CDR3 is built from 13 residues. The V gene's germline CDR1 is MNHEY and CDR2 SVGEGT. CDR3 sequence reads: CATRSGASYEQYF.

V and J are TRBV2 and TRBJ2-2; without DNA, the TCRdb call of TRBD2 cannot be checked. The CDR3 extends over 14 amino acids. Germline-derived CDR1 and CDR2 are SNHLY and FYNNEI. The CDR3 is CASTRLAETGELFF.

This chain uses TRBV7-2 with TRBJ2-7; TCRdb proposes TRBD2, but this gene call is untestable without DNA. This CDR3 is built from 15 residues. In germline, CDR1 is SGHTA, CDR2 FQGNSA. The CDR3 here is CASSFPTSGVYEQYF. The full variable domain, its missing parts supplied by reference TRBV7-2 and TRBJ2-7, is GAGVSQSPSNKVTEKGKDVELRCDPISGHTALYWYRQSLGQGLEFLIYFQGNSAPDKSGLPSDRFSAERTGGSVSTLTIQRTQQEDSAVYLCASSFPTSGVYEQYFGPGTRLTVT.

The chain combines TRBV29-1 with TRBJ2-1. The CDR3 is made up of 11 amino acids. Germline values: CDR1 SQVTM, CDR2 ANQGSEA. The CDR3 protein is CSRADYNEQFF.

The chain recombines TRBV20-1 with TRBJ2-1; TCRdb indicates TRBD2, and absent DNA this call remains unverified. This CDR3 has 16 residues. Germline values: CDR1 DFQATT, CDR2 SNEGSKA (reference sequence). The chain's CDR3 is CSARDLVYGTLTEQFF.

CDR3 loop: CASIFLSGLLSYNEQFF. This chain links TRBV12-3 or TRBV12-4 with TRBJ2-1; TCRdb reports TRBD2, a call that lacks DNA to check it against. The CDR3 is made up of 17 amino acids.

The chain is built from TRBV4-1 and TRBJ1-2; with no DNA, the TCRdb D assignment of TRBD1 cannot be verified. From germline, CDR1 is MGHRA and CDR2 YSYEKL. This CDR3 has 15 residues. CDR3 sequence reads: CASSQDGHSNYGYTF.

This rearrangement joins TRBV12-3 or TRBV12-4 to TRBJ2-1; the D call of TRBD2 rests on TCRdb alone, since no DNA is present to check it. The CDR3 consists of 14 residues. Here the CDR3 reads CASRSSGGGYEQFF.

CDR3 region: CASSYRLPYNEQFF. The chain uses TRBV6-5 and TRBJ2-1. The CDR3 runs 14 residues. The V gene's germline CDR1 is MNHEY and CDR2 SVGAGI.

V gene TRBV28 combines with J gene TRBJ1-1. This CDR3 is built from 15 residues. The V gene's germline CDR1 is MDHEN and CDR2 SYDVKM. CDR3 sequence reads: CASRSDFFLNTEAFF.

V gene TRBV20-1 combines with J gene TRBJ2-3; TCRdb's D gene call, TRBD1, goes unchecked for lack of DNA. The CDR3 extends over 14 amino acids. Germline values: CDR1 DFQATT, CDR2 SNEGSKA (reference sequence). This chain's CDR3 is CSASWGGSTDTQYF.

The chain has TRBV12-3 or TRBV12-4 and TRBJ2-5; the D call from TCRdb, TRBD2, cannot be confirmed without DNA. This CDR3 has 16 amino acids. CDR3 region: CASSLGPGLAEETQYF.

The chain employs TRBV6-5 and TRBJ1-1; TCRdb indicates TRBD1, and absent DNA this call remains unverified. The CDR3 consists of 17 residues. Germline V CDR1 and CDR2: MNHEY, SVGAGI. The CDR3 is CASSYPHREGLGTEAFF.

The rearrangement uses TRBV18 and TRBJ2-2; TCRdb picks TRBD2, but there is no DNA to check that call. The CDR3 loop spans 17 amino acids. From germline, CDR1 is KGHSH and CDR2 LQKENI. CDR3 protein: CASSLLLAGEGAGELFF.

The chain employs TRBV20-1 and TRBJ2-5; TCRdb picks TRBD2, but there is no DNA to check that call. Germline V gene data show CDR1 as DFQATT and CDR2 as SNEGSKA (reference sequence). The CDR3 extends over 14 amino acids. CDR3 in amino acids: CSARQLGHQETQYF.

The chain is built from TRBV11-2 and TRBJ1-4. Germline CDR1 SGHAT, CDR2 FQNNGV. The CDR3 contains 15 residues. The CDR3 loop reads CASSHGVGRNEKLFF.

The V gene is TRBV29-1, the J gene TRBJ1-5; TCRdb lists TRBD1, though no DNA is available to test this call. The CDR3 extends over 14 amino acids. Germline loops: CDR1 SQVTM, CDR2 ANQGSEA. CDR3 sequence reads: CSVRQGGGNQPQHF.

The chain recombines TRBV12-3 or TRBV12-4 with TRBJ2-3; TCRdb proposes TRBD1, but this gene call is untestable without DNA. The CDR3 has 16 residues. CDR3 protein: CASSPAGAAAADTQYF.

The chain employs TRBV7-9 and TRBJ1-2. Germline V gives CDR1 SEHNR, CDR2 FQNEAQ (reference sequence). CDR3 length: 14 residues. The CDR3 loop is CASSLGAANYGYTF.

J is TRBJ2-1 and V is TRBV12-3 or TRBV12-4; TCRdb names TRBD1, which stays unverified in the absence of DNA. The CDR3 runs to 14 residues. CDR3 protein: CASSLDRVADEQFF.

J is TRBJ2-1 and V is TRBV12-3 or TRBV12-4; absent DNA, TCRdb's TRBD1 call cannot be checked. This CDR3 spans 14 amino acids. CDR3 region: CASSPGDGDNEQFF.

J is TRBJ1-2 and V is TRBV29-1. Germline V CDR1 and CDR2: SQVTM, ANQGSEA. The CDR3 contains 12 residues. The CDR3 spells CSVLEVNYGYTF.

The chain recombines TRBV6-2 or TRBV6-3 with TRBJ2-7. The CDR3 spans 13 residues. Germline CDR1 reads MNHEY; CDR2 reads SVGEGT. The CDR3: CASSYYLAYEQYF.

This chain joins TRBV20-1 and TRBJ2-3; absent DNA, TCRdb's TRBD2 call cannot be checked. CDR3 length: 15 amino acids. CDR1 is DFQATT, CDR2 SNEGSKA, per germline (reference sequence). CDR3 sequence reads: CSARTSGGRADTQYF.

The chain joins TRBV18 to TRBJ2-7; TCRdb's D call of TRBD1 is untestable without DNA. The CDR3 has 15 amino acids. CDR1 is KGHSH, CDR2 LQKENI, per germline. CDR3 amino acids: CASSSVQGSSYEQYF.

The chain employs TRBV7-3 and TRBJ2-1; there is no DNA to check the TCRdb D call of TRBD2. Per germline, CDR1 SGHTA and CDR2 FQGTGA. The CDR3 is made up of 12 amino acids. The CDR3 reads CASSLIGSEQFF.

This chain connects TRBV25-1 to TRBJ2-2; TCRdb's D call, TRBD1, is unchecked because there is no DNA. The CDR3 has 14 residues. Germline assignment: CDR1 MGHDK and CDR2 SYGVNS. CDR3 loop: CASSPGGDTGELFF. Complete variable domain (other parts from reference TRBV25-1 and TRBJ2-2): EADIYQTPRYLVIGTGKKITLECSQTMGHDKMYWYQQDPGMELHLIHYSYGVNSTEKGDLSSESTVSRIRTEHFPLTLESARPSHTSQYLCASSPGGDTGELFFGEGSRLTVL.

The CDR3: CASIKREHSGAKNIQYF. V usage is TRBV25-1 and J usage is TRBJ2-4; the D call of TRBD2 rests on TCRdb alone, since no DNA is present to check it. This CDR3 has 17 amino acids. Germline V gene sequence: CDR1 MGHDK, CDR2 SYGVNS.

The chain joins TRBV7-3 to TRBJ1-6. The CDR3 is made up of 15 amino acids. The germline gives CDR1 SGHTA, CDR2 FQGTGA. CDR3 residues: CASSLVGNFNSPLHF.